The 13 T cell receptor beta chains listed next were all sequenced from one sample in a study of cytotoxic CD8 clonotypes in ibrutinib-treated CLL (dated by TCRdb to the early 2020s). The library was made by the immunoSEQ multiplex PCR assay. TCRdb took this table from immuneACCESS and kept in-frame rearrangements with V and J called. Such tables lack part of the clones; where checked against another copy, unresolved V genes explain under half of the gap, and the rest is unexplained. For this sample the table gives 30,000 to 50,000 clones, of which about two thirds were detected only once. The top ten hold under 8% of the sample. Sample time point, as interpreted from the label and publication: progressive disease on ibrutinib. Sample: PBMCs, taken at disease progression, from a patient treated with ibrutinib. The receptor source for this set is a human donor with chronic lymphocytic leukemia.

This clone was seen once. The chain recombines TRBV5-1 with TRBJ2-1; either TRBD1 or TRBD2 may supply D (5 bases each). Trimming left V 3 bases short and J 7 bases short, with 17 bases between. The CDR3 is 15 residues long. From germline, CDR1 is SGHRS and CDR2 YFSETQ. CDR3 protein: CASSSEGRERNEQFF. The CDR3 bases are TGCGCCAGCAGCTCTGAGGGCAGGGAAAGGAATGAGCAGTTCTTC.

This rearrangement joins TRBV15 to TRBJ1-4; D perhaps matches TRBD1 (5 bases). This CDR3 contains 15 residues. Per the germline V gene, CDR1 is LNHNV and CDR2 is YYDKDF (reference sequence). Trimming left V 7 bases short and J 3 bases short, with 15 bases between. The CDR3 is CATILSTDSNEKLFF. In DNA, the CDR3 is TGTGCCACCATCCTCTCGACAGATTCTAATGAAAAACTGTTTTTT.

The gene calls are TRBV5-8 and TRBJ2-7; D not resolved. The CDR3 is made up of 11 amino acids. CDR1 and CDR2 from the germline V gene are SGHTS and YDEGEE. The V end lost 4 bases, the J end lost 4 bases, and 6 bases lay between the germline ends. The CDR3 sequence: CASSRLYEQYF. CDR3 nucleotide sequence: TGTGCCAGCAGCCGATTATACGAGCAGTACTTC.

CDR3 amino acids: CASSLVQGATDTQYF. In DNA form, the CDR3 reads TGTGCCAGCAGCTTGGTACAGGGGGCCACAGATACGCAGTATTTT. This chain links TRBV5-6 with TRBJ2-3; 9 bases are a match to TRBD1. The V segment lost 0 bases and the J segment 2 bases; nucleotides outside the gene matches: 1. The CDR3 is 15 amino acids. In germline, CDR1 is SGHDT, CDR2 YYEEEE.

The chain employs TRBV30 and TRBJ1-2; tentative D call: TRBD1 (5 bases). CDR1 and CDR2 (germline): GTSNPN, SVGIG (reference sequence). The V gene lost 4 bases and the J gene lost 8 bases, with 11 bases spanning the gap. CDR3 length: 11 residues. For the CDR3, the DNA is TGTGCCTGGAAACGGGGGTCGGGCTACACCTTC. Its protein product is CAWKRGSGYTF.

This clone showed up just a few times. This sequence joins TRBV6-1 and TRBJ1-1, with TRBD1 identical over 8 bases. The germline CDR1 and CDR2 sequences are MNHNS and SASEGT. V lost 3 bases to trimming and J lost 11 bases; unmatched junction nucleotides: 11. The CDR3 has 14 amino acids. CDR3 bases: TGTGCCAGCAGTGAGCCAGGGGGCGGATTTGGCGCTTTCTTT. Protein: CASSEPGGGFGAFF.

The chain couples TRBV5-1 to TRBJ2-5; D gene ambiguous. The V end lost 5 bases, the J end lost 2 bases, and 13 bases lay between the germline ends. Germline values: CDR1 SGHRS, CDR2 YFSETQ. The CDR3 is 14 amino acids. CDR3 protein: CASRGSGSQETQYF. The CDR3 region has the DNA TGCGCCAGCAGAGGTTCCGGCAGTCAAGAGACCCAGTACTTC.

The rearrangement joins TRBV11-1 to TRBJ2-2, with a tentative D call TRBD2 (5 bases). Between the trimmed V and J ends, which lost 5 bases and 2 bases, there was a span of 12 bases. This CDR3 has 15 amino acids. The V gene's germline CDR1 is SGHAT and CDR2 FQDESV (reference sequence). The CDR3 DNA sequence: TGTGCCAGCAGCAAAACTAGATCAAACACCGGGGAGCTGTTTTTT. Amino acids: CASSKTRSNTGELFF.

CDR3 region: CASSTRGAQGYTF. The CDR3 DNA reads as TGTGCCAGTAGTACCCGGGGGGCCCAGGGCTACACCTTC. The V gene is TRBV19, the J gene TRBJ1-2; D might be TRBD1 (6 bases). The CDR3 sequence is 13 residues long. Per germline, CDR1 LNHDA and CDR2 SQIVND (reference sequence). V was shortened by 4 bases and J by 8 bases, with 14 bases between the two germline ends.

The chain is built from TRBV5-1 and TRBJ1-3; TRBD1 might be the D (5 bases). Germline values: CDR1 SGHRS, CDR2 YFSETQ. CDR3 length equals 15 residues. V lost 3 bases and J lost 1, with 11 bases in between. The CDR3 DNA reads TGCGCCAGCAGCTCGCAAGGGGAATCTGGAAACACCATATATTTT. Translated, it gives CASSSQGESGNTIYF.

V gene TRBV11-3 combines with J gene TRBJ2-7; D is possibly TRBD1 (6 bases). V lost 5 bases and J lost 0, with 20 bases in between. Germline lookup yields CDR1 SGHNT and CDR2 YENEEA. This CDR3 has 17 amino acids. For the CDR3, the DNA is TGTGCCAGCAGCCCCTCGAACATGGGGGCTGTCTCCTACGAGCAGTACTTC. Translation: CASSPSNMGAVSYEQYF.

V usage is TRBV6-5 and J usage is TRBJ1-3; D is perhaps TRBD1 (6 bases). V was clipped by 10 bases and J by 4 bases, with 11 bases between them. The CDR3 sequence is 12 residues long. Germline CDR1 is MNHEY and CDR2 is SVGAGI. The CDR3 DNA reads as TGTGCCACCGCAGGGGCAGGAAACACCATATATTTT. Amino acids: CATAGAGNTIYF.

The chain is built from TRBV5-6 and TRBJ1-1; TRBD1 agrees at 11 bases. Germline loops: CDR1 SGHDT, CDR2 YYEEEE. The CDR3 is 15 residues long. V lost 5 bases and J lost 3; bases outside the gene matches: 6. CDR3 DNA sequence: TGTGCCAGCAGTCGGACAGGGGGCGCCTACACTGAAGCTTTCTTT. As protein: CASSRTGGAYTEAFF.